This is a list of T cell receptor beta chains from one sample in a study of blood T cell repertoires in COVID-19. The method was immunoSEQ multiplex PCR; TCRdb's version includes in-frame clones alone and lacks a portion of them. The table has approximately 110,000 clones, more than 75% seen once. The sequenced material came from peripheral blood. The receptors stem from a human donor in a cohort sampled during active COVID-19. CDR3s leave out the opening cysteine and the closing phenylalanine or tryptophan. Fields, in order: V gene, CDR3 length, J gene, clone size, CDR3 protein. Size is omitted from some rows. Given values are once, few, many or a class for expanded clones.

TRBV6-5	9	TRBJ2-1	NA	ASGTFDEQF
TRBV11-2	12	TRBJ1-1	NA	ASSFVGGYAEAF
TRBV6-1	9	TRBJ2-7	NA	ASSEYYEQY
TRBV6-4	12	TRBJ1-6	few	ASSEMNQGSPLH
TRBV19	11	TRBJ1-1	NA	ASSINHRDEAF
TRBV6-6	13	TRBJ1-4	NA	ASSRHRDTNEKLF
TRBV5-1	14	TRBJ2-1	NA	ASSLGLAGVYNEQF
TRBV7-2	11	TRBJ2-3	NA	ASTNPGGATQY
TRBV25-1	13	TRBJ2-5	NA	ASSKLAGGGETQY
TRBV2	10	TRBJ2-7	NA	ASNTGAWEQY
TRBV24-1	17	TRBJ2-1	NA	ATSDPSPRSGRPYNEQF
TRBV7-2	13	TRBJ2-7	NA	ASSSTSGTGYEQY
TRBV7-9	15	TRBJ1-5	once	ASSGTGQTSSNQPQH
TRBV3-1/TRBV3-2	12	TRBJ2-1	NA	ASGPQGLPGSKF
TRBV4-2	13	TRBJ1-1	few	ASSQLGGKDTEAF
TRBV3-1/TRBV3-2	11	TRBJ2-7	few	ASSRDYPGEQY
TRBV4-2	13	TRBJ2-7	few	ASSLGLAGEGEQY
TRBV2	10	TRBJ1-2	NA	ASTEDRYGYT
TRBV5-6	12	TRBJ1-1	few	ASSHPTGNTEAF
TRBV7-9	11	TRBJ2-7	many	ASSLGGVYEQY
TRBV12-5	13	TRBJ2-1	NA	ASDPGQGPYNEQF
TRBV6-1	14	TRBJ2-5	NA	ASSAWTGVQQETQY
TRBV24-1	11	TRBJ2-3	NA	ATCQGDTDTQY
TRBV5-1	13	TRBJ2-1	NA	ASSPGTGNSDEQF
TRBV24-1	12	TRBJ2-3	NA	ATSDLAGTDTQY
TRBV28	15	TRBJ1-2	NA	ASSLQRTGGTNYGYT
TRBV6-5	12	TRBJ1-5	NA	ATHSGQRNQPQH
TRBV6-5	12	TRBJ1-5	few	ASSPDRSNQPQH
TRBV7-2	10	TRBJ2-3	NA	ASSLRVDTQY
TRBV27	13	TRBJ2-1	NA	ASSLQLSSYNEQF
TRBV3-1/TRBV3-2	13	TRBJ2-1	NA	ASSQALAPYNEQF
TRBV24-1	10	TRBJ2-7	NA	ATGTGRSEQY
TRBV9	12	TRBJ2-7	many	ASSEQGVPYEQY
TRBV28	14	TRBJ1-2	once	ASNPVTDRADYGYT
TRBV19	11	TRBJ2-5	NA	ASSIAGGGTQY